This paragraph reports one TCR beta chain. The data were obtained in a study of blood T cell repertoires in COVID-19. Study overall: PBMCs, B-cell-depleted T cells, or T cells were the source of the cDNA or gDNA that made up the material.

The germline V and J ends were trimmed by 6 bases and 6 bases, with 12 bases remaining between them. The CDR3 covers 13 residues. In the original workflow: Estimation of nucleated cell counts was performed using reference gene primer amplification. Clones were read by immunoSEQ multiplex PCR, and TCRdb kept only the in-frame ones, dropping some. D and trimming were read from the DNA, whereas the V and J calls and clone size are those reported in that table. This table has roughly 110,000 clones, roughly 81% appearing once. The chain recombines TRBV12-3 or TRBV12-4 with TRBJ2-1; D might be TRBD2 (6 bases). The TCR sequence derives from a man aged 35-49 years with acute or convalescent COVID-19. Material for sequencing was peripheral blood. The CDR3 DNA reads TGTGCCAGCAGGGGGACTGTCGGCAATGAGCAGTTCTTC. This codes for CASRGTVGNEQFF.